In this sample, the clone carrying this TCR beta chain turned up many times. The antigen is not known. This sample stems from a study of blood T cells in healthy people across ages. Study-level findings and limits: The study found more naive CD4+ cells and higher diversity in long-lived than aged donors.

Primers used in a second PCR of about 6 to 11 cycles were a sample-barcoded 5' primer and a J-beta primer mix. TCRdb reanalysed the 5' RACE reads using MiXCR and keeps one entry per CDR3 protein. The data show some 760,000 distinct CDR3 sequences, more than 20% seen once. This CDR3 region has 15 residues. Germline CDR1 SGHVS, CDR2 FQNEAQ. V lost 5 bases, J lost 2 bases, and 13 bases lay in between. The total RNA that was extracted per sample amounted to at least 5.5 micrograms. These data also featured in a second study, about T cells of mothers and their children. From that report: Reads recorded for TCR beta CDR3 numbered over 9 million per mother and roughly 2.7 million per child.

This TCR was sampled from a boy younger than 18 in good health. The chain is built from TRBV7-8 and TRBJ2-1; the D gene is possibly TRBD2 (6 bases). The sample taken for sequencing was blood. The CDR3 loop is CASSLMGGTYNEQFF. The CDR3 DNA sequence: TGTGCCAGCAGCCTCATGGGAGGAACCTACAATGAGCAGTTCTTC.